These 21 T cell receptor beta chains share one sample of origin, sequenced in a study of cytomegalovirus exposure and HLA in healthy donors. The PCR used 60 Vbeta and 13 Jbeta primers. Clones were sequenced by immunoSEQ multiplex PCR, and TCRdb holds only the in-frame ones, with some missing. Of about 140,000 clones in the sample, approximately 79% are singletons; the top ten hold around 1.3%. The sequenced sample consisted of PBMCs. Every receptor here comes from a female donor in good health and CMV-seronegative.

J is TRBJ2-7 and V is TRBV6-5; 7 bases are shared with TRBD1. V lost 10 bases to trimming and J lost 0 bases; unmatched junction nucleotides: 3. The CDR3 sequence is 12 residues long. Germline V lookup: CDR1 MNHEY, CDR2 SVGAGI. CDR3: CATGTVSYEQYF. CDR3 bases: TGTGCCACCGGGACAGTCTCCTACGAGCAGTACTTC.

The V gene is TRBV27, the J gene TRBJ1-2; no clear D. The germline CDR1 and CDR2 sequences are MNHEY and SMNVEV (reference sequence). Trimming took off 4 bases at V and 3 bases at J, with 12 bases between the two ends. CDR3 size: 14 residues. The CDR3 region has the DNA TGTGCCAGCAGTTCAGGAGAGGGCTACTATGGCTACACCTTC. Its translation is CASSSGEGYYGYTF.

V and J are TRBV19 and TRBJ1-3; possible D gene TRBD1, 6 bases. V lost 7 bases to trimming and J lost 2 bases, with 15 bases between them. In germline, CDR1 is LNHDA, CDR2 SQIVND (reference sequence). There are 15 residues in the CDR3. CDR3 sequence (DNA): TGTGCCAGTACTGGGGACACTTTAGCTGGAAACACCATATATTTT. Residues: CASTGDTLAGNTIYF.

The chain is built from TRBV15 and TRBJ2-1; possibly TRBD1 for D (5 bases). CDR3 size: 16 residues. Trimming left V 8 bases short and J 2 bases short, with 19 bases between. CDR1 is LNHNV and CDR2 is YYDKDF in the germline V gene (reference sequence). CDR3 sequence (DNA): TGTGCCACCCAAGGGTCCGCCAGGGTCACCTACAATGAGCAGTTCTTC. It encodes CATQGSARVTYNEQFF.

The gene calls are TRBV18 and TRBJ1-2; D gene ambiguous. Trimming cost V 2 bases and J 3 bases, with 7 bases left between them. The CDR3 runs to 13 residues. Germline V CDR1 and CDR2: KGHSH, LQKENI. The CDR3 DNA is TGTGCCAGCTCACCAGCCTTAGACTATGGCTACACCTTC. Translation: CASSPALDYGYTF.

The chain is built from TRBV5-1 and TRBJ2-2, with 8 bases identical to TRBD2. Germline values: CDR1 SGHRS, CDR2 YFSETQ. J lost 0 bases, V lost 4 bases, and 5 bases had no gene match. CDR3 length: 16 residues. The CDR3 protein is CASSLGGGTNTGELFF. The CDR3 coding sequence is TGCGCCAGCAGCCTAGGCGGGGGGACGAACACCGGGGAGCTGTTTTTT. Looking up the rest from reference TRBV5-1 and TRBJ2-2 gives the full variable domain: KAGVTQTPRYLIKTRGQQVTLSCSPISGHRSVSWYQQTPGQGLQFLFEYFSETQRNKGNFPGRFSGRQFSNSRSEMNVSTLELGDSALYLCASSLGGGTNTGELFFGEGSRLTVL.

The chain has TRBV5-8 and TRBJ2-7, with D perhaps TRBD1 (5 bases). There are 12 residues in the CDR3. Trimming shortened V by 0 bases and J by 4 bases, and 5 bases separated the two germline ends. CDR1 SGHTS and CDR2 YDEGEE come from the germline V gene. The CDR3 reads CASSLGQYEQYF. In DNA form, the CDR3 reads TGTGCCAGCAGCTTGGGACAGTACGAGCAGTACTTC.

V is TRBV2 and J is TRBJ2-3; the D is unclear. CDR1 SNHLY and CDR2 FYNNEI come from the germline V gene. The CDR3 sequence is 12 residues long. Trimming cost V 8 bases and J 2 bases, with 8 bases left between them. CDR3 DNA sequence: TGTGCCAGCGGCCTTATCACAGATACGCAGTATTTT. It translates to CASGLITDTQYF.

The J gene is TRBJ1-1, the V gene TRBV6-1, with unresolved D. V gave up 2 bases and J gave up 1 base, with 8 bases separating them. This CDR3 has 14 residues. Germline CDR1 reads MNHNS; CDR2 reads SASEGT. The CDR3, as DNA: TGTGCCAGCAGTGAATTTCGGGGGAACACTGAAGCTTTCTTT. As protein: CASSEFRGNTEAFF.

The V call is TRBV5-1, the J call TRBJ1-1; possibly TRBD1 for D (5 bases). V gave up 4 bases and J gave up 0 bases, with 10 bases separating them. Per germline, CDR1 SGHRS and CDR2 YFSETQ. The length of the CDR3 is 14 residues. This CDR3 reads CASSGAGVNTEAFF. Written as DNA, the CDR3 is TGCGCCAGCAGCGGGGCTGGGGTGAACACTGAAGCTTTCTTT.

This clone occurred a few times. The chain carries TRBV5-1 and TRBJ1-1, with D perhaps matching TRBD1 (5 bases). The germline gives CDR1 SGHRS, CDR2 YFSETQ. The V and J ends lost 1 base and 8 bases respectively, with 15 bases between them. The CDR3 covers 14 residues. CDR3 bases: TGCGCCAGCAGCTTGAGTGTGGAAGGGGCGGAAGCTTTCTTT. Protein: CASSLSVEGAEAFF.

V gene TRBV7-6 combines with J gene TRBJ2-1; 7 nucleotides line up with TRBD2. Germline V lookup: CDR1 SGHVS, CDR2 FNYEAQ. The CDR3 is made up of 17 amino acids. Trimming at V came to 3 bases and at J to 1 base, leaving 9 bases not matched to a gene. As DNA, the CDR3 is TGTGCCAGCAGCTTGGAGGCCGCGGGAGAGTCCTACAATGAGCAGTTCTTC. This encodes CASSLEAAGESYNEQFF.

The sample holds a few counts of this clone. The chain has TRBV5-6 and TRBJ2-7; 10 positions agree with TRBD1. CDR1 and CDR2 (germline): SGHDT, YYEEEE. The CDR3 consists of 14 residues. V was clipped by 3 bases and J by 5 bases; unmatched bases: 5. The CDR3 loop reads CASSSRDRGDEQYF. The CDR3, as DNA: TGTGCCAGCAGCTCCCGGGACAGGGGAGACGAGCAGTACTTC.

The chain has TRBV27 and TRBJ2-1; TRBD1 aligns across 7 bases. V was clipped by 0 bases and J by 3 bases; unmatched bases: 2. CDR1 is MNHEY and CDR2 is SMNVEV in the germline V gene (reference sequence). The CDR3 has 15 amino acids. CDR3 DNA sequence: TGTGCCAGCAGTTTATCCGGGACAGTCTACAATGAGCAGTTCTTC. This gives the protein CASSLSGTVYNEQFF.

The V gene is TRBV5-4, the J gene TRBJ1-4; D unresolved. With 2 bases removed from V and 4 bases from J, the gap between germline ends came to 12 bases. Germline V gives CDR1 SGHNT, CDR2 YYREEE (reference sequence). The CDR3 totals 15 residues. This CDR3 reads CASSFGTRFNEKLFF. The CDR3 nucleotides read TGTGCCAGCAGCTTTGGAACGCGGTTTAATGAAAAACTGTTTTTT.

This clone has just a few counts. The rearrangement links TRBV28 to TRBJ2-7, with 8 bases matching TRBD2. CDR1 is MDHEN, CDR2 SYDVKM, per germline. This CDR3 contains 15 residues. V dropped 9 bases and J dropped 0; count of bases not matched to a gene: 10. The CDR3, as DNA: TGTGCCAGGGAGTCGGGGGGGCCCGACTCCTACGAGCAGTACTTC. It translates to CARESGGPDSYEQYF.

A single count supports this clone. The chain is built from TRBV15 and TRBJ2-5; 7 positions match TRBD2. Trimming cost V 0 bases and J 7 bases; bases outside gene matches: 11. Germline V gene sequence: CDR1 LNHNV, CDR2 YYDKDF (reference sequence). CDR3 length: 16 amino acids. This chain's CDR3 is CATSREEGGPFGTQYF. The CDR3 nucleotides are TGTGCCACCAGCAGAGAAGAGGGAGGGCCGTTTGGGACCCAGTACTTC.

The genes are TRBV19 and TRBJ1-5; no reliable D call. The CDR3 extends over 13 amino acids. Germline values: CDR1 LNHDA, CDR2 SQIVND (reference sequence). With 4 bases removed from V and 9 bases from J, the gap between germline ends came to 13 bases. For the CDR3, the DNA is TGTGCCAGTAGTACGGAACAATCAGGGCCCCAGCATTTT. It specifies CASSTEQSGPQHF.

The chain uses TRBV6-1 and TRBJ1-1; D remains unclear. CDR1 and CDR2 from the germline V gene are MNHNS and SASEGT. The CDR3 has 14 residues. V lost 4 bases to trimming and J lost 3 bases, with 12 bases between them. CDR3 amino acids: CASSAMAGDTEAFF. The CDR3 nucleotides read TGTGCCAGCAGTGCCATGGCAGGCGACACTGAAGCTTTCTTT.

This clone was detected only a few times. The J gene is TRBJ2-7, the V gene TRBV11-2; 8 bases are a match to TRBD1. The length of the CDR3 is 15 residues. CDR1 is SGHAT, CDR2 FQNNGV, per germline. V was pared by 1 base and J by 1 base, with 3 bases of the junction left unmatched. The CDR3 reads CASSLVGQESYEQYF. The CDR3 region has the DNA TGTGCCAGCAGCTTAGTGGGACAGGAGTCCTACGAGCAGTACTTC.

CDR3 amino acids: CASSLTGQGLGYTF. CDR3 nucleotide sequence: TGTGCCAGCAGCTTAACCGGACAGGGTCTGGGCTACACCTTC. The chain carries TRBV11-2 and TRBJ1-2; 8 nucleotides match TRBD1. Germline V gives CDR1 SGHAT, CDR2 FQNNGV. The length of the CDR3 is 14 residues. Germline trimming cut 2 bases from V and 8 bases from J; bases unmatched to any gene: 7.